The 25 T cell receptor beta chains in this list originate from one sample, sequenced in a study of T cells in Graves' hyperthyroidism and ophthalmopathy. RNA transcripts gave rise to amplified TCR beta CDR3 regions. During a first-round RT-PCR of the TCR CDR3, the HTBI primer set was used. Each CDR3 protein is one row after TCRdb ran MiXCR on the multiplex PCR reads. This sample has 280,000 or so distinct CDR3 sequences, with about 16% found just once. The sample comprised blood. Receptors originate from a woman aged 50 to 60 with Graves' hyperthyroidism that later progressed to Graves' ophthalmopathy.

This clonotype has only a few counts. The J gene is TRBJ2-7, the V gene TRBV11-2, with D possibly TRBD2 on 5 matching bases. Looked up from germline, CDR1 is SGHAT and CDR2 is FQNNGV. Deletions cut 4 bases from V and 0 bases from J, with 13 bases between. This CDR3 is built from 15 residues. The CDR3 DNA reads as TGTGCCAGCAGCTCTCTAGCCTCGAGCTCCTACGAGCAGTACTTC. Protein sequence: CASSSLASSSYEQYF.

This clonotype was picked up many times. The chain is built from TRBV5-6 and TRBJ2-3; D gene uncertain. Germline loops: CDR1 SGHDT, CDR2 YYEEEE. This CDR3 contains 13 residues. Trimming shortened V by 2 bases and J by 0 bases, and 4 bases separated the two germline ends. CDR3 amino acids: CASSFWSTDTQYF. CDR3 bases: TGTGCCAGCAGCTTCTGGAGCACAGATACGCAGTATTTT.

The table lists this clonotype with a few counts. The V and J genes are TRBV4-1 and TRBJ1-2; 9 nucleotides align to TRBD1. The ends lost 4 bases at V and 4 bases at J; junction bases unmatched: 7. Per germline, CDR1 MGHRA and CDR2 YSYEKL. The CDR3 totals 15 residues. For the CDR3, the DNA is TGCGCCAGCAGCCCCATAACGACAGGGGGCTATGGCTACACCTTC. Protein product: CASSPITTGGYGYTF.

This clonotype has at least ten counts. The chain carries TRBV9 and TRBJ1-3; D unresolved. Germline assignment: CDR1 SGDLS and CDR2 YYNGEE. V gave up 0 bases and J gave up 2 bases, with 12 bases separating them. The CDR3 is made up of 16 amino acids. For the CDR3, the DNA is TGTGCCAGCAGCGTAGAGCTGTCGTACACTGGAAACACCATATATTTT. This gives the protein CASSVELSYTGNTIYF. Full variable domain (rest looked up from reference TRBV9 and TRBJ1-3): DSGVTQTPKHLITATGQRVTLRCSPRSGDLSVYWYQQSLDQGLQFLIQYYNGEERAKGNILERFSAQQFPDLHSELNLSSLELGDSALYFCASSVELSYTGNTIYFGEGSWLTVV.

In its sample, this clonotype was seen many times. V is TRBV7-8 and J is TRBJ2-6, with D unclear. The germline V gene has CDR1 SGHVS and CDR2 FQNEAQ. The CDR3 is 15 residues long. The germline V and J ends were trimmed by 0 bases and 4 bases, with 7 bases remaining between them. The CDR3 DNA follows: TGTGCCAGCAGCTTAGCCCTATTAGGGGCCAACGTCCTGACTTTC. Its translation is CASSLALLGANVLTF.

This clonotype came up many times. The V and J genes are TRBV2 and TRBJ2-7; D gene uncertain. V was trimmed by 8 bases and J by 6 bases, leaving 17 bases between them. Germline CDR1 is SNHLY and CDR2 is FYNNEI. The CDR3 extends over 13 amino acids. The CDR3: CASQTPIPLEQYF. The CDR3 nucleotides are TGTGCCAGCCAGACCCCGATTCCTCTCGAGCAGTACTTC. Full variable domain (rest looked up from reference TRBV2 and TRBJ2-7): EPEVTQTPSHQVTQMGQEVILRCVPISNHLYFYWYRQILGQKVEFLVSFYNNEISEKSEIFDDQFSVERPDGSNFTLKIRSTKLEDSAMYFCASQTPIPLEQYFGPGTRLTVT.

Concerning this clonotype itself: A much larger clone differs from this one at a single base, so this may be a read error. The chain couples TRBV6-1 to TRBJ2-1; D not certain. Germline V gives CDR1 MNHNS, CDR2 SASEGT. The CDR3 has 15 residues. The CDR3 is CASSDGSRTYSEQFF. The CDR3 DNA follows: TGTGCCAGCAGTGATGGTTCGCGGACCTACAGTGAGCAGTTCTTC.

The chain links TRBV4-1 to TRBJ2-5; TRBD1 matches 7 bases. The tail of the sequence fits TRBJ2-1 better, so the J call may be wrong. Germline V CDR1 and CDR2: MGHRA, YSYEKL. This CDR3 has 12 amino acids. The CDR3 protein is CASSGVGQTQFF. The DNA for the CDR3 is TGCGCCAGCAGCGGGGTGGGACAGACCCAGTTCTTC.

Ten or more counts support this clonotype. This chain links TRBV6-6 with TRBJ2-4; 11 bases align to TRBD2. The germline gives CDR1 MNHNY, CDR2 SVGAGI (reference sequence). This CDR3 has 19 amino acids. V lost 0 bases to trimming and J lost 6 bases; unmatched junction nucleotides: 13. The CDR3 loop reads CASSYSSGAGTSGSNIQYF. CDR3 nucleotide sequence: TGTGCCAGCAGTTACTCGTCAGGGGCCGGGACTAGCGGTTCAAACATTCAGTACTTC.

This chain uses TRBV5-1 with TRBJ2-2; weak D call: TRBD2 (5 bases). The germline V and J ends were trimmed by 4 bases and 2 bases, with 15 bases remaining between them. The CDR3 has 16 residues. Germline V CDR1 and CDR2: SGHRS, YFSETQ. The CDR3: CASSQNPGINTGELFF. CDR3 DNA: TGCGCCAGCAGCCAAAATCCGGGAATTAACACCGGGGAGCTGTTTTTT.

This clonotype was observed many times. The V call is TRBV4-1, the J call TRBJ2-1; D is uncertain. Trimming cost V 3 bases and J 5 bases, with 8 bases left between them. Germline V gives CDR1 MGHRA, CDR2 YSYEKL. This CDR3 has 13 residues. The CDR3 DNA sequence: TGCGCCAGCAGCCAGCTTTTGAACAATGAGCAGTTCTTC. Its protein is CASSQLLNNEQFF.

This clonotype was seen at least ten times. V usage is TRBV27 and J usage is TRBJ2-1, with D unresolved. The CDR3 loop spans 14 amino acids. Between the trimmed V and J ends, which lost 0 bases and 4 bases, there was a span of 7 bases. Germline CDR1 MNHEY, CDR2 SMNVEV (reference sequence). Written as DNA, the CDR3 is TGTGCCAGCAGTTTATCAACCGGATACAATGAGCAGTTCTTC. Residues: CASSLSTGYNEQFF.

This clonotype was detected only a few times. An end of the junction does not agree with germline; a read error may underlie this. The J gene is TRBJ2-7, the V gene TRBV9; the D gene could be TRBD1 or TRBD2 (5 bases each). This CDR3 is 14 amino acids long. CDR1 SGDLS and CDR2 YYNGEE come from the germline V gene. The CDR3 loop reads CAGSPGPSSYEQYF. The CDR3 nucleotides are TGTGCCGGCAGCCCGGGGCCCAGCTCCTACGAGCAGTACTTC.

There are many counts of this clonotype. The gene calls are TRBV2 and TRBJ1-2; D unresolved. Trimming removed 6 bases from V and 2 bases from J, with 13 bases in between. The CDR3 runs 14 residues. CDR1 and CDR2 (germline): SNHLY, FYNNEI. CDR3 DNA: TGTGCCAGCAGGGGCGGTGGGGAAAACTATGGCTACACCTTC. Residues: CASRGGGENYGYTF. Full variable domain (remainder filled in from reference TRBV2 and TRBJ1-2): EPEVTQTPSHQVTQMGQEVILRCVPISNHLYFYWYRQILGQKVEFLVSFYNNEISEKSEIFDDQFSVERPDGSNFTLKIRSTKLEDSAMYFCASRGGGENYGYTFGSGTRLTVV.

This clonotype has only a few counts. CDR3 bases: TGCAGTGCTAGAGAGGGGGCGATCTACAATGAGCAGTTCTTC. Its translation is CSAREGAIYNEQFF. This chain links TRBV20-1 with TRBJ2-1; perhaps TRBD1 as D (6 bases). CDR3 size: 14 residues. CDR1 DFQATT and CDR2 SNEGSKA come from the germline V gene (reference sequence). V lost 0 bases, J lost 3 bases, and 9 bases lay in between.

This clonotype was recorded at least ten times. V is TRBV7-8 and J is TRBJ1-1; D remains ambiguous. Trimming pared 5 bases from V and 3 bases from J, leaving 13 bases between. The CDR3 contains 14 residues. Germline CDR1 SGHVS, CDR2 FQNEAQ. CDR3 loop: CASSPNPVDTEAFF. The CDR3 DNA is TGTGCCAGCAGCCCAAATCCGGTTGACACTGAAGCTTTCTTT.

This chain joins TRBV10-2 and TRBJ2-2; D remains ambiguous. There are 12 residues in the CDR3. Germline V lookup: CDR1 WSHSY, CDR2 SAAADI. Trimming pared 6 bases from V and 5 bases from J, leaving 7 bases between. CDR3 sequence (DNA): TGCGCCAGCAGGGCCGTGACCGGGGAGCTGTTTTTT. The encoded protein is CASRAVTGELFF.

This clonotype was seen many times. This chain uses TRBV5-1 with TRBJ2-1; 10 bases are a match to TRBD1. J was trimmed by 7 bases and V by 3 bases; bases with no gene match: 13. The CDR3 contains 17 residues. Germline loops: CDR1 SGHRS, CDR2 YFSETQ. As DNA, the CDR3 is TGCGCCAGCAGCTCCCGAACCCGACAGGGGGCGAGGAATGAGCAGTTCTTC. This sequence encodes CASSSRTRQGARNEQFF.

This clonotype was seen more than once but under ten times. DNA for the CDR3: TGTGCCAGCATTAAAAGTCTAGGGGGTGACTATGGCTACACCTTC. This codes for CASIKSLGGDYGYTF. The V gene is TRBV6-1, the J gene TRBJ1-2; the D gene is possibly TRBD1 (6 bases). V was trimmed by 7 bases and J by 3 bases, leaving 18 bases between them. Per germline, CDR1 MNHNS and CDR2 SASEGT. The CDR3 runs to 15 residues.

J is TRBJ1-6 and V is TRBV20-1; D gene uncertain. Per the germline V gene, CDR1 is DFQATT and CDR2 is SNEGSKA (reference sequence). Trimming took off 6 bases at V and 5 bases at J, with 20 bases between the two ends. The CDR3 contains 16 residues. In nucleotides, the CDR3 is TGCAGTGCCCGATCTGGAGGACGGCTTGATAATTCACCCCTCCACTTT. The encoded protein is CSARSGGRLDNSPLHF.

For this clonotype: This may come from a read error, since a much larger clone is one base off. Likely a read error: the CDR3 ends without its conserved phenylalanine or tryptophan. V and J are TRBV20-1 and TRBJ2-5, with TRBD2 identical over 14 bases. Germline trimming cut 5 bases from V and 5 bases from J; bases unmatched to any gene: 10. This CDR3 region has 16 residues. CDR1 DFQATT and CDR2 SNEGSKA come from the germline V gene (reference sequence). CDR3 sequence: CSAGSTSGRAGETQYL. The CDR3 bases are TGCAGTGCTGGATCGACTAGCGGGAGGGCTGGGGAGACCCAGTACCTC.

The rearrangement links TRBV9 to TRBJ2-1; TRBD1 or TRBD2 may be the D gene (5 bases each). The germline V and J ends were trimmed by 0 bases and 4 bases, with 11 bases remaining between them. The CDR3 consists of 15 residues. CDR1 and CDR2 from the germline V gene are SGDLS and YYNGEE. CDR3 sequence reads: CASSVVSGPYNEQFF. The DNA of the CDR3 is TGTGCCAGCAGCGTAGTCTCGGGACCGTACAATGAGCAGTTCTTC.

The sample holds many counts of this clonotype. This sequence joins TRBV11-2 and TRBJ2-7, with a possible D match to TRBD2 (6 bases). With 5 bases removed from V and 3 bases from J, the gap between germline ends came to 11 bases. CDR1 SGHAT and CDR2 FQNNGV come from the germline V gene. This CDR3 has 13 residues. In nucleotides, the CDR3 is TGTGCCAGCAGCCTCGGCGGGGTCTACGAGCAGTACTTC. This gives the protein CASSLGGVYEQYF.

This clonotype came up many times. This chain joins TRBV6-1 and TRBJ2-7; 10 nucleotides agree with TRBD2. V was pared by 4 bases and J by 7 bases, with 10 bases of the junction left unmatched. The germline CDR1 and CDR2 sequences are MNHNS and SASEGT. The CDR3 has 15 residues. CDR3 bases: TGTGCCAGCAGTGGGGGGGTTAGCGGGAGGACTGAGCAGTACTTC. The encoded protein is CASSGGVSGRTEQYF.

V gene TRBV12-5 combines with J gene TRBJ2-2; possible D gene TRBD1, 5 bases. This CDR3 has 15 residues. Trimming removed 2 bases at V and 6 bases at J, with 13 bases between. CDR1 and CDR2 from the germline V gene are LGHNT and FRNRAP. CDR3 in amino acids: CASGLWTRPSGELFF. CDR3 nucleotides: TGTGCTAGTGGTTTGTGGACACGTCCATCCGGGGAGCTGTTTTTT.